This T cell receptor (beta chain) is from a study of shared clonotypes between healthy human individuals. Overall study: CD4 naive cells filled three plates per donor, CD4 memory three, CD8 naive two and CD8 memory one. Study findings and constraints: Clonotypes shared by all four donors outscored non-shared clonotypes in generation probability.

An even split of each subset's genomic DNA across several immunoSEQ plates was performed. In the authors' workflow: For the immunoSEQ data, sequences were junction-only without quality scores, so filtering differed. The protocol was immunoSEQ multiplex PCR, while the TCRdb copy is restricted to in-frame clones and leaves out a portion. The V and J calls and clone size were taken over from that table, and D and trimming were inferred from the DNA. The sample lists about 79,000 clones, 62% occurring once. This clone was detected a few times. Its antigen remains unidentified. Other DNA sequences within the sample encode an identical CDR3. Deletions cut 3 bases from V and 2 bases from J, with 2 bases between. CDR1 is MDHEN and CDR2 is SYDVKM in the germline V gene. The CDR3 length is 11 residues.

The chain carries TRBV28 and TRBJ2-7; the D is unclear. This TCR came from a man under 40 in good health. Sequencing was performed on memory CD8+ T cells sorted from blood. Subset in this sample: CD45RO+ cells pooled with CCR7-negative TemRA cells. The CDR3 nucleotides are TGTGCCAGCAGTTTTGCCTACGAGCAGTACTTC. It translates to CASSFAYEQYF.